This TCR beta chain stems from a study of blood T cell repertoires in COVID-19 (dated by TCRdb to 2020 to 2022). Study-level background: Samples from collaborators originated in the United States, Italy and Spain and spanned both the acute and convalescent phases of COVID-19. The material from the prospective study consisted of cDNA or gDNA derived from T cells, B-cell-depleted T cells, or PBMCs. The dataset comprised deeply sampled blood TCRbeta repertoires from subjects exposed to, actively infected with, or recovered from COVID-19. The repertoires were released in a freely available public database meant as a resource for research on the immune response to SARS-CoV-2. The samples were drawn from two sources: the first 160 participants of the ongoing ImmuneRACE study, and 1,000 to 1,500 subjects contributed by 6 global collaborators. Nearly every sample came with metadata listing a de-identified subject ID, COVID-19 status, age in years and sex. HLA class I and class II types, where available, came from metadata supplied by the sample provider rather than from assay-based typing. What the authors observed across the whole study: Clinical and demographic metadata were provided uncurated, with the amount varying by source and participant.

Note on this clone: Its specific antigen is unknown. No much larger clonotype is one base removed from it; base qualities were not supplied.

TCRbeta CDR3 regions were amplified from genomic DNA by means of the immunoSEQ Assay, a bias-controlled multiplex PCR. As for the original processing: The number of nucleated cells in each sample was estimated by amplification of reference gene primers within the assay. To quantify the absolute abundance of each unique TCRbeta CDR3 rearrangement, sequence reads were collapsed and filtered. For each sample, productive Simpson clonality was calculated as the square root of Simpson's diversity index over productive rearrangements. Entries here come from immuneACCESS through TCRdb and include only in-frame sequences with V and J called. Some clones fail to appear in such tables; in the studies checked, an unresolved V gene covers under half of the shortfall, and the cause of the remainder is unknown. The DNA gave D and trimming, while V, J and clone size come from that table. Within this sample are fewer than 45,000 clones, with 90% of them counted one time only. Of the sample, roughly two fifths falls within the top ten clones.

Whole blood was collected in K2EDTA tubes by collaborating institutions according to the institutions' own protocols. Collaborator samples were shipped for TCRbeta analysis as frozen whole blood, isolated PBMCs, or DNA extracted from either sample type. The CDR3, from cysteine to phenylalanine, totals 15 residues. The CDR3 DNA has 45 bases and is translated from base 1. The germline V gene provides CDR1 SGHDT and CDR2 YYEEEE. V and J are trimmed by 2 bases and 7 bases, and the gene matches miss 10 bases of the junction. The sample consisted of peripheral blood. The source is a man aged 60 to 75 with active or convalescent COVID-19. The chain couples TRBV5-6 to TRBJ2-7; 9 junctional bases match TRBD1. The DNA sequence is TGTGCCAGCAGCTTAAGGGGACAGGGTACGGGGGAGCAGTACTTC. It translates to CASSLRGQGTGEQYF.